Below are 30 T cell receptor beta chains sequenced from a single sample in a study of molecular identifiers for immune sequencing clone quantification. TCRdb reprocessed the PCR reads with MiXCR, giving one entry per CDR3 protein. In the table there are 490,000 or so distinct CDR3 sequences, 20% to 25% of which are singletons. The sample comprised naive CD8+ T cells from blood, with Jurkat cell RNA spiked in. Subset reported: FACS-sorted CD8+CD4-CCR7+CD45RA+ naive T cells. The receptors come from a human donor in good health. Some libraries in this study had Jurkat cell RNA spiked in.

This clonotype showed up just a few times. This rearrangement joins TRBV7-6 to TRBJ2-7, with D hard to call. The CDR3 is 14 amino acids. Germline V CDR1 and CDR2: SGHVS, FNYEAQ. Trimming stripped 4 bases from V and 0 bases from J, with 10 bases between. CDR3 nucleotides: TGTGCCAGCAGCTCTTCCAGGAACTCCTACGAGCAGTACTTC. Its protein product is CASSSSRNSYEQYF.

Note on this clonotype: It may be a read error: a sequence one base away is much more abundant. Because it lacks the conserved phenylalanine or tryptophan at the end, this CDR3 is likely a read error. This chain uses TRBV30 with TRBJ2-7; D call uncertain. The CDR3 covers 13 residues. Germline V gene data show CDR1 as GTSNPN and CDR2 as SVGIG (reference sequence). Trimming took off 0 bases at V and 2 bases at J, with 8 bases between the two ends. CDR3: CAWSVLGPYEQYS. CDR3 coding DNA: TGTGCCTGGAGTGTACTTGGACCCTACGAGCAGTACTCC.

This clonotype was recorded a few times. The rearrangement links TRBV7-8 to TRBJ2-7, with D unresolved. V lost 5 bases, J lost 3 bases, and 14 bases lay in between. The CDR3 spans 14 residues. In germline, CDR1 is SGHVS, CDR2 FQNEAQ. The CDR3 DNA reads as TGTGCCAGCAGCCCCCCCGAGTACATCTACGAGCAGTACTTC. Translation: CASSPPEYIYEQYF.

V and J are TRBV12-3 or TRBV12-4 and TRBJ2-5, with 9 bases aligning to TRBD1. The V and J ends lost 6 bases and 5 bases, in that order; junction bases with no gene match: 4. CDR3 length: 13 amino acids. DNA of the CDR3: TGTGCCAGCAGGGACAGGGGATCGGAGACCCAGTACTTC. Protein sequence: CASRDRGSETQYF.

This clonotype was seen more than once but under ten times. J is TRBJ1-5 and V is TRBV6-2 or TRBV6-3, with D uncertain. The CDR3 is 17 amino acids. Trimming removed 7 bases at V and 0 bases at J, with 19 bases between. Germline V lookup: CDR1 MNHEY, CDR2 SVGEGT. CDR3 sequence: CASTPFRSPHSNQPQHF. The CDR3 DNA reads TGTGCCAGCACCCCCTTTCGGAGCCCTCATAGCAATCAGCCCCAGCATTTT.

This clonotype was counted only a few times. CDR3 sequence reads: CSARDGDNYGYTF. CDR3 sequence (DNA): TGCAGTGCTAGAGATGGTGATAACTATGGCTACACCTTC. This chain links TRBV20-1 with TRBJ1-2; D gene ambiguous. Germline V gene lookup returns CDR1 DFQATT and CDR2 SNEGSKA (reference sequence). V shed 0 bases and J shed 1 base, with 6 bases lying between them. This CDR3 has 13 residues.

The CDR3: CATRRGVDSNQPQHF. CDR3 nucleotides: TGTGCCACCCGTCGGGGCGTTGATAGCAATCAGCCCCAGCATTTT. This chain joins TRBV15 and TRBJ1-5; TRBD1 is a possible D gene (5 bases). The CDR3 totals 15 residues. The V gene's germline CDR1 is LNHNV and CDR2 YYDKDF (reference sequence). V was trimmed by 8 bases and J by 0 bases, leaving 14 bases between them.

This clonotype was found a few times. The CDR3 sequence is CASSLLDRVRMNTEAFF. In DNA, the CDR3 is TGTGCCAGCAGCCTTCTGGACAGGGTGCGAATGAACACTGAAGCTTTCTTT. The chain joins TRBV7-6 to TRBJ1-1, with 8 bases aligning to TRBD1. Germline V lookup: CDR1 SGHVS, CDR2 FNYEAQ. V trimming: 5 bases; J trimming: 0 bases; junction bases outside the gene matches: 11. The CDR3 has 17 residues.

In its sample, this clonotype was seen many times. This chain links TRBV4-2 with TRBJ2-5; perhaps TRBD2 as D (5 bases). The V end lost 0 bases, the J end lost 1 base, and 12 bases lay between the germline ends. The CDR3 runs to 16 residues. CDR1 and CDR2 from the germline V gene are LGHNA and YNFKEQ. Here the CDR3 reads CASSQDPPGSQETQYF. DNA for the CDR3: TGTGCCAGCAGCCAAGACCCCCCGGGATCCCAAGAGACCCAGTACTTC.

Ten or more counts support this clonotype. The V call is TRBV6-2 or TRBV6-3, the J call TRBJ1-6, with 7 nucleotides matching TRBD1. Germline V gene lookup returns CDR1 MNHEY and CDR2 SVGEGT. V dropped 5 bases and J dropped 10; count of bases not matched to a gene: 8. This CDR3 contains 14 residues. The DNA for the CDR3 is TGTGCCAGCAGTGAGGACAGGAGCCACTCACCCCTCCACTTT. As protein: CASSEDRSHSPLHF.

This clonotype has a count of ten or more. The gene calls are TRBV4-1 and TRBJ1-1; a weak D match, TRBD1 (5 bases). Trimming removed 2 bases at V and 5 bases at J, with 12 bases between. The germline V gene has CDR1 MGHRA and CDR2 YSYEKL. The CDR3 has 14 residues. The CDR3 DNA reads TGCGCCAGCAGCCAATTGACGGGGGGGACTGAAGCTTTCTTT. Amino acid sequence: CASSQLTGGTEAFF.

The sample holds many counts of this clonotype. The gene calls are TRBV5-6 and TRBJ2-5; D is uncertain. The CDR3 spans 14 residues. Germline lookup yields CDR1 SGHDT and CDR2 YYEEEE. Trimming cost V 4 bases and J 1 base, with 11 bases left between them. The CDR3 bases are TGTGCCAGCAGCAGGGTCACGCTCCAAGAGACCCAGTACTTC. Translated, it gives CASSRVTLQETQYF.

A few counts support this clonotype. The CDR3 loop reads CASSLYKRAALGTDTQYF. CDR3 coding DNA: TGTGCCAGCAGCTTGTATAAGCGGGCCGCGCTCGGCACAGATACGCAGTATTTT. The genes are TRBV5-6 and TRBJ2-3, with D possibly being TRBD2 (6 bases). CDR3 length: 18 residues. Germline V gene lookup returns CDR1 SGHDT and CDR2 YYEEEE. V lost 1 base, J lost 1 base, and 19 bases lay in between.

This clonotype was seen at least ten times. The chain joins TRBV7-9 to TRBJ1-1; D call uncertain. The CDR3 sequence is 11 residues long. In germline, CDR1 is SEHNR, CDR2 FQNEAQ (reference sequence). V was shortened by 5 bases and J by 2 bases, with 3 bases between the two germline ends. CDR3 region: CASSINTEAFF. DNA of the CDR3: TGTGCCAGCAGCATAAACACTGAAGCTTTCTTT.

V gene TRBV28 combines with J gene TRBJ1-1, with D tentatively TRBD1 (5 bases). Trimming stripped 3 bases from V and 6 bases from J, with 11 bases between. The germline CDR1 and CDR2 sequences are MDHEN and SYDVKM. The CDR3 consists of 13 residues. The CDR3 coding sequence is TGTGCCAGCAGTTTCCGGGACGACCCTGAAGCTTTCTTT. It codes for CASSFRDDPEAFF.

This clonotype was observed many times. This sequence joins TRBV6-5 and TRBJ1-5; tentatively, D is TRBD1 (5 bases). V lost 6 bases and J 8 bases, leaving 17 bases between the germline ends. The germline V gene has CDR1 MNHEY and CDR2 SVGAGI. The CDR3 totals 14 residues. The CDR3 region is CASSPGGGREPQHF. In DNA, the CDR3 is TGTGCCAGCAGCCCCGGTGGGGGGAGGGAGCCCCAGCATTTT.

This clonotype was seen a handful of times. The rearrangement uses TRBV4-3 and TRBJ1-2; D gene ambiguous. V dropped 0 bases and J dropped 4 bases, with 12 bases sitting between them. Germline CDR1 and CDR2: LGHNA and YSLEER. This CDR3 region has 15 residues. CDR3 coding DNA: TGCGCCAGCAGCCAAGACAGCCCGAGGGCCTATGGCTACACCTTC. This sequence encodes CASSQDSPRAYGYTF.

The chain employs TRBV20-1 and TRBJ2-1, with D perhaps given as TRBD1 or TRBD2 (5 bases each). CDR3 size: 13 residues. Germline CDR1 is DFQATT and CDR2 is SNEGSKA (reference sequence). V gave up 7 bases and J gave up 2 bases, with 12 bases separating them. CDR3 sequence: CSVPGTAYNEQFF. The CDR3 region has the DNA TGCAGTGTTCCCGGGACGGCCTACAATGAGCAGTTCTTC.

This clonotype has more than one count but fewer than ten. V gene TRBV12-3 or TRBV12-4 combines with J gene TRBJ2-2; D remains unclear. This CDR3 has 15 residues. Trimming took 6 bases from V and 4 from J, leaving 15 bases between them. CDR3 DNA: TGTGCCAGCAGGTTCTCAATGGCAGGCACCGGGGAGCTGTTTTTT. Residues: CASRFSMAGTGELFF.

The genes are TRBV10-3 and TRBJ2-3; D unclear. V was pared by 2 bases and J by 2 bases, with 8 bases between. CDR1 is ENHRY and CDR2 is SYGVKD in the germline V gene. The CDR3 consists of 14 residues. In nucleotides, the CDR3 is TGTGCCATCAGTGAGCAGACTCTCACAGATACGCAGTATTTT. Translated: CAISEQTLTDTQYF.

V is TRBV5-1 and J is TRBJ2-1; no clear D gene. The CDR3 length is 13 residues. V was trimmed by 7 bases and J by 5 bases, leaving 13 bases between them. Germline loops: CDR1 SGHRS, CDR2 YFSETQ. CDR3 loop: CASGDGSHNEQFF. CDR3 nucleotides: TGCGCCAGCGGCGACGGGTCGCACAATGAGCAGTTCTTC.

This sequence joins TRBV13 and TRBJ2-1; TRBD2 is a possible D gene (5 bases). Germline CDR1 PRHDT, CDR2 FYEKMQ (reference sequence). Trimming stripped 5 bases from V and 8 bases from J, with 19 bases between. The CDR3 covers 15 residues. The chain's CDR3 is CASSIKLVYLHEQFF. The DNA for the CDR3 is TGTGCCAGCAGCATCAAACTAGTATATCTCCATGAGCAGTTCTTC.

This clonotype was detected only once. Given a much more abundant clone one base away, this may be a read error. This chain connects TRBV7-6 to TRBJ2-2; D is unresolved. Germline V gene sequence: CDR1 SGHVS, CDR2 FNYEAQ. The CDR3 totals 12 residues. Written as DNA, the CDR3 is TGTGCCAGCAGCGCGAAAACCGGGGAGCTGTTTTTT. As protein: CASSAKTGELFF.

This clonotype was found many times. The rearrangement uses TRBV7-9 and TRBJ1-4; TRBD1 matches at 7 bases. V lost 3 bases to trimming and J lost 0 bases; unmatched junction nucleotides: 7. The CDR3 runs to 17 residues. The germline gives CDR1 SEHNR, CDR2 FQNEAQ (reference sequence). CDR3 nucleotide sequence: TGTGCCAGCAGCTTGCTGACAGGGCCCTCAACTAATGAAAAACTGTTTTTT. It specifies CASSLLTGPSTNEKLFF.

This clonotype was observed a single time. The rearrangement links TRBV11-2 to TRBJ2-2; no reliable D call. Germline V gene lookup returns CDR1 SGHAT and CDR2 FQNNGV. Trimming left V 4 bases short and J 4 bases short, with 16 bases between. This CDR3 comprises 16 residues. The CDR3 is CASSSGSGVGTGELFF. CDR3 DNA: TGTGCCAGCAGCTCAGGTTCGGGTGTCGGCACCGGGGAGCTGTTTTTT. The entire variable domain, with the rest obtained from reference TRBV11-2 and TRBJ2-2, is as follows: EAGVAQSPRYKIIEKRQSVAFWCNPISGHATLYWYQQILGQGPKLLIQFQNNGVVDDSQLPKDRFSAERLKGVDSTLKIQPAKLEDSAVYLCASSSGSGVGTGELFFGEGSRLTVL.

V usage is TRBV7-6 and J usage is TRBJ2-2; 9 positions agree with TRBD2. Germline lookup yields CDR1 SGHVS and CDR2 FNYEAQ. The CDR3 spans 17 residues. The V segment lost 5 bases and the J segment 1 base; nucleotides outside the gene matches: 8. The CDR3 DNA reads as TGTGCCAGCAGCCCAACCCTAGCGGGGTTGAACACCGGGGAGCTGTTTTTT. It encodes CASSPTLAGLNTGELFF.

This clonotype was detected only a few times. V and J are TRBV5-8 and TRBJ2-7; D may be TRBD1 or TRBD2 (5 bases each). CDR1 and CDR2 (germline): SGHTS, YDEGEE. V lost 6 bases and J 5 bases, leaving 18 bases between the germline ends. The CDR3 has 14 amino acids. The DNA for the CDR3 is TGTGCCAGCATCAACTTCGGGGACCCCGACGAGCAGTACTTC. Translation gives CASINFGDPDEQYF. Supplemented by reference TRBV5-8 and TRBJ2-7, the full variable domain reads EAGVTQSPTHLIKTRGQQATLRCSPISGHTSVYWYQQALGLGLQFLLWYDEGEERNRGNFPPRFSGRQFPNYSSELNVNALELEDSALYLCASINFGDPDEQYFGPGTRLTVT.

In its sample, this clonotype was seen a few times. This chain uses TRBV4-1 with TRBJ1-2; 12 bases map to TRBD1. CDR3 length equals 16 residues. The ends lost 2 bases at V and 6 bases at J; junction bases unmatched: 7. CDR1 and CDR2 (germline): MGHRA, YSYEKL. The DNA for the CDR3 is TGCGCCAGCAGCCAATTGAAGTGGGACAGGGGGCATGGCTACACCTTC. Its translation: CASSQLKWDRGHGYTF.

This clonotype was recorded a few times. The gene calls are TRBV2 and TRBJ1-2, with 7 positions matching TRBD1. The junction had 3 bases not matched to a gene; V was cut back by 7 bases and J by 4 bases. Germline values: CDR1 SNHLY, CDR2 FYNNEI. The CDR3 runs to 12 residues. CDR3 in DNA: TGTGCCAGCATCCGGGACAGCTATGGCTACACCTTC. This encodes CASIRDSYGYTF.

Only a few counts were recorded for this clonotype. This chain connects TRBV19 to TRBJ2-3; 8 bases are a match to TRBD2. Germline-derived CDR1 and CDR2 are LNHDA and SQIVND (reference sequence). J lost 4 bases, V lost 5 bases, and 14 bases had no gene match. This CDR3 spans 17 amino acids. As DNA, the CDR3 is TGTGCCAGTAGTTCGACGTCGGGGGGGTTCGTCGCAGATACGCAGTATTTT. Translating it yields CASSSTSGGFVADTQYF.